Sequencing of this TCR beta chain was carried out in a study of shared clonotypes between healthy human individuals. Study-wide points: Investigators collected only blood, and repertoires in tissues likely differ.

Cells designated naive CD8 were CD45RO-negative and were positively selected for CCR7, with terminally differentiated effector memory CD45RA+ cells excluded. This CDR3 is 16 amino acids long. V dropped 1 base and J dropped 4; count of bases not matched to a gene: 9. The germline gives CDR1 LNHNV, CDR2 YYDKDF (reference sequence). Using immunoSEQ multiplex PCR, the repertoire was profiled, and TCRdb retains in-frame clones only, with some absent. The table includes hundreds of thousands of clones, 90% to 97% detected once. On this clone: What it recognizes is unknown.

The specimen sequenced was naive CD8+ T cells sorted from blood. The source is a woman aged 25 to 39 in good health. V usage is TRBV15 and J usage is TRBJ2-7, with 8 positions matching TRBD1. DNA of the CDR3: TGTGCCACCAGCAGAGTGGGGACAGGTTTAATTTACGAGCAGTACTTC. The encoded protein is CATSRVGTGLIYEQYF.